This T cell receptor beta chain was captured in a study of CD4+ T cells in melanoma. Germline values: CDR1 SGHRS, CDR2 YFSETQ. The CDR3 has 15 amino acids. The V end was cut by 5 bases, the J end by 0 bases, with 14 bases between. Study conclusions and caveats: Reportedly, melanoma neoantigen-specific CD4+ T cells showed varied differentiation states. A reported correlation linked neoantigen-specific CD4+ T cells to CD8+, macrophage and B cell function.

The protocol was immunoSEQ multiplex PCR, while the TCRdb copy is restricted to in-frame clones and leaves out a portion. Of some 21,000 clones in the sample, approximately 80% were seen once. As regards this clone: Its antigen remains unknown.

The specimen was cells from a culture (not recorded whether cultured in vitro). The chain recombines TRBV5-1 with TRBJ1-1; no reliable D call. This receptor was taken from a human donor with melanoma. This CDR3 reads CASRRRTGMNTEAFF. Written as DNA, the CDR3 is TGCGCCAGCAGACGACGGACGGGGATGAACACTGAAGCTTTCTTT.